This passage covers 16 T cell receptor beta chains from one sample sequenced in a study of T cell responses to AZD1222 COVID-19 vaccine. TCRdb's copy holds only in-frame clones and misses some; the assay was immunoSEQ multiplex PCR. The profile shows roughly 120,000 clones, approximately 90% of them singletons. Sequenced material: peripheral blood, taken on day 0 of AZD1222 vaccination. These TCRs come from an adult in good health.

The chain couples TRBV5-6 to TRBJ1-2; 12 bases are shared with TRBD1. CDR3 length equals 16 residues. Trimming at V came to 0 bases and at J to 4 bases, leaving 4 bases not matched to a gene. CDR1 and CDR2 (germline): SGHDT, YYEEEE. The CDR3 DNA reads as TGTGCCAGCAGCTTGGGGGACAGGGGGCGGCTCTATGGCTACACCTTC. Translated: CASSLGDRGRLYGYTF.

V is TRBV5-1 and J is TRBJ2-3; D call uncertain. The CDR3 loop spans 14 amino acids. V lost 3 bases and J 2 bases, leaving 10 bases between the germline ends. The germline V gene has CDR1 SGHRS and CDR2 YFSETQ. CDR3 protein: CASSWMDLTDTQYF. CDR3 nucleotide sequence: TGCGCCAGCAGCTGGATGGACCTCACAGATACGCAGTATTTT.

The rearrangement links TRBV4-3 to TRBJ2-1; 11 bases map to TRBD2. The junction had 15 bases not matched to a gene; V was cut back by 0 bases and J by 8 bases. CDR1 and CDR2 (germline): LGHNA, YSLEER. The CDR3 is made up of 19 amino acids. The CDR3 reads CASSQDWVLAGGAFDEQFF. The DNA for the CDR3 is TGCGCCAGCAGCCAAGATTGGGTGCTAGCGGGAGGAGCGTTCGATGAGCAGTTCTTC.

This clone is a singleton in its sample. The J gene is TRBJ1-5, the V gene TRBV2, with TRBD1 identical over 10 bases. Germline V gene lookup returns CDR1 SNHLY and CDR2 FYNNEI. J was trimmed by 6 bases and V by 10 bases; bases with no gene match: 9. The CDR3 is made up of 14 amino acids. CDR3 in amino acids: CATTGQGDPQPQHF. CDR3 nucleotide sequence: TGTGCCACAACAGGACAGGGGGATCCTCAGCCCCAGCATTTT.

The chain joins TRBV19 to TRBJ1-3; D gene unclear. The germline CDR1 and CDR2 sequences are LNHDA and SQIVND (reference sequence). V lost 6 bases, J lost 1 base, and 4 bases lay in between. The CDR3 extends over 12 amino acids. CDR3 in DNA: TGTGCCAGTAGCGAATCTGGAAACACCATATATTTT. This sequence encodes CASSESGNTIYF.

V is TRBV6-5 and J is TRBJ2-4; 10 bases line up with TRBD1. Per the germline V gene, CDR1 is MNHEY and CDR2 is SVGAGI. V shed 6 bases, J shed 10 bases, and the junction held 6 bases outside the gene matches. This CDR3 has 13 amino acids. The chain's CDR3 is CASRDRGLWIQYF. The DNA of the CDR3 is TGTGCCAGCAGAGACAGGGGGCTTTGGATTCAGTACTTC.

The chain has TRBV24-1 and TRBJ2-7; no clear D. Trimming cost V 5 bases and J 0 bases, with 7 bases left between them. The CDR3 has 13 amino acids. Germline V gene data show CDR1 as KGHDR and CDR2 as SFDVKD. Here the CDR3 reads CATSGPASYEQYF. CDR3 DNA sequence: TGTGCCACCAGTGGGCCGGCCTCCTACGAGCAGTACTTC.

The V and J genes are TRBV29-1 and TRBJ1-2, with D perhaps TRBD1 (5 bases). Germline V gene sequence: CDR1 SQVTM, CDR2 ANQGSEA. The length of the CDR3 is 12 residues. The V gene lost 6 bases and the J gene lost 4 bases, with 12 bases spanning the gap. CDR3 region: CSVVTEGYGYTF. The CDR3 coding sequence is TGCAGCGTCGTGACAGAGGGCTATGGCTACACCTTC.

V usage is TRBV14 and J usage is TRBJ1-1; TRBD1 is a possible D gene (6 bases). V dropped 4 bases and J dropped 0 bases, with 12 bases sitting between them. The CDR3 extends over 15 amino acids. Germline V gene lookup returns CDR1 SGHDN and CDR2 FVKESK. The CDR3 bases are TGTGCCAGCAGCCCCCGTACAGGGATGAACACTGAAGCTTTCTTT. Protein: CASSPRTGMNTEAFF.

In DNA form, the CDR3 reads TGTGCCACCAGCAGAGACGGGGGAGCTTCACTAGCCTCGAGTGACGAGCAGTACTTC. It yields the protein CATSRDGGASLASSDEQYF. The rearrangement uses TRBV15 and TRBJ2-7; D possibly corresponds to TRBD2 (6 bases). CDR3 length equals 19 residues. Germline V gene sequence: CDR1 LNHNV, CDR2 YYDKDF (reference sequence). Trimming removed 0 bases at V and 5 bases at J, with 26 bases between. The variable domain in full, completed from reference TRBV15 and TRBJ2-7, reads DAMVIQNPRYQVTQFGKPVTLSCSQTLNHNVMYWYQQKSSQAPKLLFHYYDKDFNNEADTPDNFQSRRPNTSFCFLDIRSPGLGDTAMYLCATSRDGGASLASSDEQYFGPGTRLTVT.

The rearrangement links TRBV30 to TRBJ1-2; perhaps TRBD1 as D (5 bases). The CDR3 runs to 14 residues. From germline, CDR1 is GTSNPN and CDR2 SVGIG (reference sequence). Trimming cost V 3 bases and J 4 bases, with 15 bases left between them. The CDR3 loop reads CAWRLTGPGYGYTF. The CDR3 coding sequence is TGTGCCTGGAGACTGACGGGGCCGGGCTATGGCTACACCTTC.

The rearrangement joins TRBV6-5 to TRBJ1-1; D is perhaps TRBD1 (6 bases). There are 15 residues in the CDR3. Per germline, CDR1 MNHEY and CDR2 SVGAGI. V was pared by 0 bases and J by 5 bases, with 13 bases between. CDR3 DNA: TGTGCCAGCAGTTACTCAGTCAGGGGAGAGACTGAAGCTTTCTTT. It specifies CASSYSVRGETEAFF.

The CDR3 nucleotides read TGTGCCAGAAGCCCCTTGAACACCGGGGAGCTGTTTTTT. As protein: CARSPLNTGELFF. The genes are TRBV7-9 and TRBJ2-2; the D is unclear. The CDR3 sequence is 13 residues long. CDR1 and CDR2 from the germline V gene are SEHNR and FQNEAQ (reference sequence). Trimming took 9 bases from V and 1 from J, leaving 9 bases between them.

V gene TRBV6-2 or TRBV6-3 combines with J gene TRBJ2-7; tentative D call: TRBD1 (6 bases). The CDR3 is made up of 15 amino acids. Deletions cut 2 bases from V and 0 bases from J, with 11 bases between. In germline, CDR1 is MNHEY, CDR2 SVGEGT. Here the CDR3 DNA reads TGTGCCAGCAGTTACCTAACAGGGAGCTCCTACGAGCAGTACTTC. It is translated as CASSYLTGSSYEQYF.

This sequence joins TRBV28 and TRBJ1-2; D unresolved. The CDR3 loop spans 16 amino acids. The V gene lost 6 bases and the J gene lost 6 bases, with 23 bases spanning the gap. Germline V lookup: CDR1 MDHEN, CDR2 SYDVKM. DNA for the CDR3: TGTGCCAGCAGGATCTTTAGGGCAGGTCATACGCATGGCTACACCTTC. It encodes CASRIFRAGHTHGYTF.

This rearrangement joins TRBV5-4 to TRBJ2-1, with TRBD2 matching over 16 bases. V lost 4 bases and J lost 0; bases outside the gene matches: 7. CDR3 length: 19 residues. Germline CDR1 and CDR2: SGHNT and YYREEE (reference sequence). CDR3 region: CASSVPGLAGGSSYNEQFF. CDR3 in DNA: TGTGCCAGCAGCGTACCGGGACTAGCGGGGGGGAGCTCCTACAATGAGCAGTTCTTC.